A single sample gave rise to the 23 T cell receptor beta chains below, sequenced in a study of monozygotic twins with inflammatory bowel disease. TCRdb reprocessed the 5' RACE reads, keeping one entry per CDR3 protein, no DNA. The sample's table shows about 210,000 distinct CDR3 sequences. The sample was blood. These receptor sequences come from a human donor with ulcerative colitis or Crohn's disease, or a healthy co-twin of an affected twin (not recorded which).

V is TRBV12-3 or TRBV12-4 and J is TRBJ1-1; TCRdb indicates TRBD1, and absent DNA this call remains unverified. CDR3 size: 14 residues. The CDR3: CASSRTQGNTEAFF.

The chain is built from TRBV20-1 and TRBJ2-7; TCRdb's assignment of TRBD1 cannot be checked, as there is no DNA. From germline, CDR1 is DFQATT and CDR2 SNEGSKA (reference sequence). This CDR3 has 15 residues. The CDR3 sequence: CSARVSRTGRREQYF.

This sequence joins TRBV20-1 and TRBJ2-1. There are 16 residues in the CDR3. Germline CDR1 is DFQATT and CDR2 is SNEGSKA (reference sequence). The CDR3 reads CSARDLEQGNYNEQFF.

V and J are TRBV7-3 and TRBJ1-6; TCRdb's D call of TRBD1 is untestable without DNA. CDR3 length: 14 amino acids. Germline V gene sequence: CDR1 SGHTA, CDR2 FQGTGA. CDR3: CASSSRTANSPLHF.

The chain uses TRBV29-1 and TRBJ2-7; TCRdb's D call, TRBD1, is unchecked because there is no DNA. The CDR3 is 13 amino acids. CDR1 is SQVTM, CDR2 ANQGSEA, per germline. The CDR3 region is CSVQAGGDYEQYF.

The chain employs TRBV5-1 and TRBJ2-7. The germline CDR1 and CDR2 sequences are SGHRS and YFSETQ. The CDR3 totals 13 residues. The CDR3 here is CASSLDGQYEQYF.

The chain carries TRBV12-3 or TRBV12-4 and TRBJ1-6; with no DNA, the TCRdb D assignment of TRBD1 cannot be verified. The CDR3 is 14 amino acids. CDR3 sequence: CASSAETGISPLHF.

CDR3 sequence reads: CASSDWGNQPQHF. The chain couples TRBV25-1 to TRBJ1-5; TCRdb selects TRBD1, and the lack of DNA leaves this call unchecked. The CDR3 contains 13 residues. Germline V gives CDR1 MGHDK, CDR2 SYGVNS.

The V call is TRBV15, the J call TRBJ1-4; the D gene TCRdb calls, TRBD1, cannot be checked with no DNA. The CDR3 extends over 15 amino acids. The germline gives CDR1 LNHNV, CDR2 YYDKDF (reference sequence). This chain's CDR3 is CATSRKTGANEKLFF.

The chain employs TRBV27 and TRBJ2-7; the TRBD1 assignment by TCRdb is unverifiable without DNA. CDR1 MNHEY and CDR2 SMNVEV come from the germline V gene (reference sequence). CDR3 length: 14 residues. Here the CDR3 reads CASIGGTGPYEQYF.

This chain joins TRBV10-3 and TRBJ2-7; TCRdb gives TRBD1 as the D gene, but with no DNA this cannot be confirmed. This CDR3 is 16 amino acids long. In germline, CDR1 is ENHRY, CDR2 SYGVKD. The CDR3 sequence: CAISEGAGEASYEQYF.

The chain joins TRBV11-2 to TRBJ2-1. Germline V gene data show CDR1 as SGHAT and CDR2 as FQNNGV. The CDR3 loop spans 15 amino acids. The CDR3 spells CASSFIMLGVGEQFF.

The chain combines TRBV20-1 with TRBJ2-7; TCRdb's D call of TRBD2 is untestable without DNA. Germline CDR1 and CDR2: DFQATT and SNEGSKA (reference sequence). This CDR3 comprises 14 residues. The CDR3 region is CSAEPGGHLYEQYF.

The chain recombines TRBV2 with TRBJ1-5; lacking DNA, the TRBD1 call made by TCRdb goes unchecked. This CDR3 comprises 15 residues. The V gene's germline CDR1 is SNHLY and CDR2 FYNNEI. The CDR3 reads CASRGATLIIQPQHF.

The chain employs TRBV12-3 or TRBV12-4 and TRBJ1-2; TCRdb proposes TRBD1, but this gene call is untestable without DNA. The CDR3 spans 12 residues. The chain's CDR3 is CASSSQGSGYTF.

V usage is TRBV6-2 or TRBV6-3 and J usage is TRBJ1-5; TCRdb picks TRBD1, but there is no DNA to check that call. The length of the CDR3 is 18 residues. Germline lookup yields CDR1 MNHEY and CDR2 SVGEGT. CDR3 sequence reads: CASSARRAGGLSHQPQHF.

This chain links TRBV6-5 with TRBJ1-1. Germline V gives CDR1 MNHEY, CDR2 SVGAGI. The CDR3 is 13 amino acids. The CDR3: CASSRRWDSEAFF.

The chain links TRBV10-3 to TRBJ1-1. Germline V lookup: CDR1 ENHRY, CDR2 SYGVKD. This CDR3 contains 14 residues. The CDR3: CAIRTGVMNTEAFF.

V is TRBV5-6 and J is TRBJ2-2. There are 14 residues in the CDR3. From germline, CDR1 is SGHDT and CDR2 YYEEEE. The CDR3 spells CASSLEAGTGELFF.

The V gene is TRBV5-1, the J gene TRBJ2-5; as DNA is missing, the TRBD1 call by TCRdb cannot be tested. This CDR3 has 14 residues. Germline V gene sequence: CDR1 SGHRS, CDR2 YFSETQ. The chain's CDR3 is CASSLEAGAETQYF. Full variable domain (rest looked up from reference TRBV5-1 and TRBJ2-5): KAGVTQTPRYLIKTRGQQVTLSCSPISGHRSVSWYQQTPGQGLQFLFEYFSETQRNKGNFPGRFSGRQFSNSRSEMNVSTLELGDSALYLCASSLEAGAETQYFGPGTRLLVL.

This rearrangement joins TRBV29-1 to TRBJ2-5. Germline lookup yields CDR1 SQVTM and CDR2 ANQGSEA. The CDR3 totals 11 residues. CDR3 sequence: CSVDGYETQYF.

The chain links TRBV5-1 to TRBJ1-1. The CDR3 consists of 13 residues. The germline V gene encodes CDR1 SGHRS and CDR2 YFSETQ. This chain's CDR3 is CASSLSVNTEAFF.

The chain uses TRBV29-1 and TRBJ2-2; with no DNA, the TCRdb D assignment of TRBD1 cannot be verified. CDR1 is SQVTM and CDR2 is ANQGSEA in the germline V gene. CDR3 size: 13 residues. The CDR3 protein is CSVDGLPSGELFF.